What follows are 11 T cell receptor beta chains derived from one specimen sequenced in a study of Graves' ophthalmopathy and Graves' hyperthyroidism. The TCR beta CDR3 regions underwent amplification from RNA transcripts. Amplification began with first-round RT-PCR using HTBI primers, then second-round multiplex PCR was performed. TCRdb re-analysed the multiplex PCR reads in MiXCR, keeping a single row per CDR3 protein. Of a few hundred thousand distinct CDR3 sequences in the sample, roughly 15% were seen once. The material sequenced was peripheral blood. All receptors derive from an adult woman with stable Graves' hyperthyroidism.

Many counts were recorded for this clonotype. The chain is built from TRBV30 and TRBJ2-5, with unresolved D. Germline CDR1 is GTSNPN and CDR2 is SVGIG (reference sequence). The CDR3 is 11 amino acids. The ends were cut back, 5 bases at V and 5 bases at J, with 9 bases in the middle. The CDR3: CAWGPRETQYF. DNA of the CDR3: TGTGCCTGGGGGCCCCGTGAGACCCAGTACTTC.

This clonotype was picked up many times. The chain recombines TRBV12-3 or TRBV12-4 with TRBJ1-5, with no clear D. Trimming pared 1 base from V and 0 bases from J, leaving 10 bases between. The CDR3 extends over 16 amino acids. The CDR3 region is CASSLGGTYSNQPQHF. CDR3 DNA sequence: TGTGCCAGCAGTTTAGGGGGTACTTATAGCAATCAGCCCCAGCATTTT.

This clonotype was detected many times. This chain joins TRBV6-1 and TRBJ2-7, with TRBD1 as a possible D gene (7 bases). The CDR3 contains 13 residues. Germline V gene lookup returns CDR1 MNHNS and CDR2 SASEGT. V dropped 6 bases and J dropped 5 bases, with 14 bases sitting between them. CDR3 bases: TGTGCCAGCAGGACAGGGAGGTTCGACGAGCAGTACTTC. Protein: CASRTGRFDEQYF.

This clonotype was recorded at least ten times. CDR3 coding DNA: TGCAGTGCTAGAGAGGGGGTTTTCCAGCCCCAGCATTTT. This gives the protein CSAREGVFQPQHF. The chain recombines TRBV20-1 with TRBJ1-5; TRBD1 is a possible D gene (5 bases). V was trimmed by 0 bases and J by 7 bases, leaving 10 bases between them. In germline, CDR1 is DFQATT, CDR2 SNEGSKA (reference sequence). The CDR3 totals 13 residues.

V is TRBV12-3 or TRBV12-4 and J is TRBJ1-5; maybe TRBD1 (5 bases). The V end lost 5 bases, the J end lost 4 bases, and 15 bases lay between the germline ends. CDR3 length: 15 residues. The CDR3 region is CASSPSGGSNQPQHF. The CDR3 bases are TGTGCCAGCAGTCCCTCCGGGGGAAGTAATCAGCCCCAGCATTTT.

At least ten counts were recorded for this clonotype. V and J are TRBV29-1 and TRBJ2-7; D remains unclear. The CDR3 is made up of 13 amino acids. Germline CDR1 reads SQVTM; CDR2 reads ANQGSEA. The V and J ends lost 4 bases and 0 bases respectively, with 10 bases between them. CDR3: CSVGVQNSYEQYF. The CDR3, as DNA: TGCAGCGTTGGTGTGCAGAACTCCTACGAGCAGTACTTC.

Only a few counts were recorded for this clonotype. The CDR3 spells CSARDPGVRVTQGGGGYTF. As DNA, the CDR3 is TGCAGTGCTAGAGATCCGGGGGTTCGCGTGACTCAGGGCGGAGGAGGCTACACCTTC. The chain has TRBV20-1 and TRBJ1-2; perhaps TRBD1 as D (5 bases). The CDR3 totals 19 residues. Germline lookup yields CDR1 DFQATT and CDR2 SNEGSKA (reference sequence). V was shortened by 0 bases and J by 8 bases, with 31 bases between the two germline ends.

This clonotype was picked up many times. V usage is TRBV11-2 and J usage is TRBJ1-3; 9 bases are a match to TRBD1. The ends lost 4 bases at V and 0 bases at J; junction bases unmatched: 7. The CDR3 sequence is 17 residues long. Germline CDR1 is SGHAT and CDR2 is FQNNGV. For the CDR3, the DNA is TGTGCCAGCAGCTCCCCGGACAGGGGCTACTCTGGAAACACCATATATTTT. Amino acid sequence: CASSSPDRGYSGNTIYF.

This clonotype was seen repeatedly, ten times or more. J is TRBJ2-5 and V is TRBV2; TRBD2 agrees at 10 bases. Germline assignment: CDR1 SNHLY and CDR2 FYNNEI. After removal of 3 bases from V and 2 bases from J, the junction contained 9 bases not matched to a gene. This CDR3 has 17 residues. CDR3 in amino acids: CASSDSFGLADQETQYF. The CDR3 DNA sequence: TGTGCCAGCAGTGACAGCTTTGGACTAGCGGATCAAGAGACCCAGTACTTC.

In its sample, this clonotype was seen many times. V usage is TRBV20-1 and J usage is TRBJ2-7; D may correspond to TRBD1 or TRBD2 (5 bases each). V lost 6 bases to trimming and J lost 5 bases, with 20 bases between them. The CDR3 is made up of 14 amino acids. The germline V gene has CDR1 DFQATT and CDR2 SNEGSKA (reference sequence). CDR3 sequence: CSARHGEGIDEQYF. DNA of the CDR3: TGCAGTGCGCGACATGGCGAGGGGATCGACGAGCAGTACTTC.

This clonotype was recorded many times. An end of the junction does not agree with germline; a read error may underlie this. The J gene is TRBJ2-7, the V gene TRBV29-1; D unclear. The CDR3 consists of 11 residues. Germline V gives CDR1 SQVTM, CDR2 ANQGSEA. CDR3 sequence reads: CSVEVEYEQYF. Here the CDR3 DNA reads TGCAGCGTCGAAGTGGAGTACGAGCAGTACTTC.